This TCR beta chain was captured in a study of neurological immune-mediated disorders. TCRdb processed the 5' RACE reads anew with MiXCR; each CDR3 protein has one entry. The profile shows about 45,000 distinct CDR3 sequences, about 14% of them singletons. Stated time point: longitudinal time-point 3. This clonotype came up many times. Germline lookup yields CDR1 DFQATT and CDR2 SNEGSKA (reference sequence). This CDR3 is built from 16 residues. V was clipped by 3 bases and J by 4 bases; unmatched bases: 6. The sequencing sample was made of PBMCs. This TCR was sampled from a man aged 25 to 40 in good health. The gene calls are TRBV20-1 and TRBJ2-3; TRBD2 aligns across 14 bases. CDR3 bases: TGCAGTGCTAGCGGGGGACTAGCGGGAGTTGCAGATACGCAGTATTTT. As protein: CSASGGLAGVADTQYF.